This T cell receptor beta chain was sequenced for a study of T cell changes during pregnancy in multiple sclerosis. There are 14 residues in the CDR3. The V end lost 9 bases, the J end lost 5 bases, and 17 bases lay between the germline ends. Germline loops: CDR1 SGHRS, CDR2 YFSETQ. Some clones are missing from TCRdb's copy, which holds only in-frame ones; the method was immunoSEQ multiplex PCR. Of about 68,000 clones in the sample, around nine tenths are singletons; the top ten hold 1.5%. Sequenced here: peripheral blood, sampled in the third trimester of pregnancy. The receptor comes from a female donor with multiple sclerosis, enrolled in a pregnancy study. The chain combines TRBV5-1 with TRBJ2-2, with a tentative D call TRBD2 (6 bases). The CDR3 protein is CATRGTVGTGELFF. DNA for the CDR3: TGCGCCACCCGTGGGACTGTTGGGACCGGGGAGCTGTTTTTT.